This T cell receptor (beta chain) was observed in a study of early T cells in non-severe SARS-CoV-2 infection. Study-level background: The study sequenced bulk RNA from unsorted whole blood, with chains unpaired.

Each single cDNA molecule received a unique molecular identifier. MiXCR was run by TCRdb on the 5' RACE reads, yielding one entry per CDR3 protein. The table records some 50,000 distinct CDR3 sequences, around a tenth of them present only once. Between the trimmed V and J ends, which lost 3 bases and 8 bases, there was a span of 29 bases. Per the germline V gene, CDR1 is DFQATT and CDR2 is SNEGSKA (reference sequence). This CDR3 has 18 residues. In its sample, this clonotype was seen many times. The chain joins TRBV20-1 to TRBJ1-3, with D maybe TRBD1 (5 bases). Sequencing was performed on whole blood. The TCR comes from an adult who was a healthcare worker with PCR-confirmed SARS-CoV-2 infection or an uninfected control (not recorded which). The CDR3 DNA is TGCAGTGCTAGGCGGTCGGGACCCGCTCTGGAAACACCTCACACCATATATTTT. Its translation: CSARRSGPALETPHTIYF.